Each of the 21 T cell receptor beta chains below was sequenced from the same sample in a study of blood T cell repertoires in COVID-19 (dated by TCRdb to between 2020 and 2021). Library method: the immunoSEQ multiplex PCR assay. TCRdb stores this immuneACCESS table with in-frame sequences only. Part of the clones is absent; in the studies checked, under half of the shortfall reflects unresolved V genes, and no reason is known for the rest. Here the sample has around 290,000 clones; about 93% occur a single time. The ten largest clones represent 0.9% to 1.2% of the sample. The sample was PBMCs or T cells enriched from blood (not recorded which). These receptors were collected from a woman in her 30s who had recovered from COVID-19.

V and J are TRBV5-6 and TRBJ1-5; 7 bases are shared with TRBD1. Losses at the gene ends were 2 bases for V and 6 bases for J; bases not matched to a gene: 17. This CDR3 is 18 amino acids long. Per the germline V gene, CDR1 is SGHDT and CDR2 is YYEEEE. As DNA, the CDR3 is TGTGCCAGCAGCTTTAGGCAGGGGGGCGCAAGATATGGTCAGCCCCAGCATTTT. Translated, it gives CASSFRQGGARYGQPQHF. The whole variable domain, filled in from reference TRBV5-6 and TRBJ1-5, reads DAGVTQSPTHLIKTRGQQVTLRCSPKSGHDTVSWYQQALGQGPQFIFQYYEEEERQRGNFPDRFSGHQFPNYSSELNVNALLLGDSALYLCASSFRQGGARYGQPQHFGDGTRLSIL.

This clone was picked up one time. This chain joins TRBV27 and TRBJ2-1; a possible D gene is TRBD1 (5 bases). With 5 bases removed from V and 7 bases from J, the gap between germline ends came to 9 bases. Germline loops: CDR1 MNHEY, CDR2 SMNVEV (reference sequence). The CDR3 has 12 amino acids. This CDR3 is CASSTPGNEQFF. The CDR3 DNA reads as TGTGCCAGCAGTACGCCAGGGAATGAGCAGTTCTTC.

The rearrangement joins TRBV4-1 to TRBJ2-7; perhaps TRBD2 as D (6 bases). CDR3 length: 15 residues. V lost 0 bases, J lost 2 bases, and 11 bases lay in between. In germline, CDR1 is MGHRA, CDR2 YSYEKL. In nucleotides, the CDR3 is TGCGCCAGCAGCCAAGAAATTGCTAGCGCCTACGAGCAGTACTTC. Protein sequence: CASSQEIASAYEQYF.

This CDR3 is CAIKYREKNTEAFF. In DNA, the CDR3 is TGTGCCATCAAGTACCGGGAGAAGAACACTGAAGCTTTCTTT. The rearrangement links TRBV10-3 to TRBJ1-1; D ambiguous. This CDR3 is built from 14 residues. Germline lookup yields CDR1 ENHRY and CDR2 SYGVKD. The ends were cut back, 7 bases at V and 1 base at J, with 13 bases in the middle.

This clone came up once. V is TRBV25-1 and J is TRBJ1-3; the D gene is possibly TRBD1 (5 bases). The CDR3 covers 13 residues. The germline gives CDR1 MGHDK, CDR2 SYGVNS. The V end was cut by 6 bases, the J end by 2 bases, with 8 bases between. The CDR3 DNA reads TGTGCCAGCAGGACAGACGCTGGAAACACCATATATTTT. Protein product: CASRTDAGNTIYF.

The DNA of the CDR3 is TGTGCCAGTAGTATTGCCCAATCCGGGACACTTTACTATCAGCCCCAGCATTTT. Translating gives CASSIAQSGTLYYQPQHF. V usage is TRBV19 and J usage is TRBJ1-5; D may be TRBD1 (6 bases). Germline lookup yields CDR1 LNHDA and CDR2 SQIVND (reference sequence). Trimming removed 3 bases from V and 5 bases from J, with 23 bases in between. There are 18 residues in the CDR3.

CDR3 nucleotides: TGCGCCAGCAGCCAGAGGGACAAGTCCTATGGCTACACCTTC. It translates to CASSQRDKSYGYTF. The chain carries TRBV4-3 and TRBJ1-2; D perhaps matches TRBD1 (6 bases). Germline CDR1 is LGHNA and CDR2 is YSLEER. Trimming removed 3 bases at V and 4 bases at J, with 12 bases between. The CDR3 is 14 amino acids.

CDR3 residues: CSASSSSGRSDTQYF. In nucleotides, the CDR3 is TGCAGTGCTAGTTCGTCTAGCGGGAGATCTGATACGCAGTATTTT. V usage is TRBV20-1 and J usage is TRBJ2-3, with TRBD2 matching over 10 bases. J gave up 6 bases and V 3 bases, and 9 bases lay outside the gene matches. CDR1 DFQATT and CDR2 SNEGSKA come from the germline V gene (reference sequence). The CDR3 loop spans 15 amino acids.

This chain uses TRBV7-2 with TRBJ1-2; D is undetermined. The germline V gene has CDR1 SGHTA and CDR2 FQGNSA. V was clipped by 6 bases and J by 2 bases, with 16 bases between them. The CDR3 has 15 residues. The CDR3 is CASRRKAWLNYGYTF. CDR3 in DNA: TGTGCCAGCAGGCGTAAAGCGTGGCTGAACTATGGCTACACCTTC. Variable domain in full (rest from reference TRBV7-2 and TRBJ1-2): GAGVSQSPSNKVTEKGKDVELRCDPISGHTALYWYRQSLGQGLEFLIYFQGNSAPDKSGLPSDRFSAERTGGSVSTLTIQRTQQEDSAVYLCASRRKAWLNYGYTFGSGTRLTVV.

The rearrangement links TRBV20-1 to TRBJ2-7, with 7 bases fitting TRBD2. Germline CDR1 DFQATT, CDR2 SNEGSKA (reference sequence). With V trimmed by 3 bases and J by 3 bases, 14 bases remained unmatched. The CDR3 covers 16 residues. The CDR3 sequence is CSASFPHLAELYEQYF. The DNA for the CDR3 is TGCAGTGCTAGTTTCCCGCACCTAGCGGAGCTCTACGAGCAGTACTTC.

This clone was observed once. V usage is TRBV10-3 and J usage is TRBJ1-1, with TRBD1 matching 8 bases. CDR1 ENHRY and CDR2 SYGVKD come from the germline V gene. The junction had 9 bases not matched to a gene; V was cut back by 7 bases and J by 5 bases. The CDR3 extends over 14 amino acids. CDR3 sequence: CAITADRGGTEAFF. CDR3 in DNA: TGTGCCATCACCGCAGACAGGGGAGGGACTGAAGCTTTCTTT.

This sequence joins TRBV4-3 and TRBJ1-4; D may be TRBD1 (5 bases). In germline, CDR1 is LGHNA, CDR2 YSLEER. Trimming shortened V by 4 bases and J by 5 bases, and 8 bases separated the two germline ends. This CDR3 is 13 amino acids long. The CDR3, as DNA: TGCGCCAGCAGCCGGGACTTGAATGAAAAACTGTTTTTT. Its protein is CASSRDLNEKLFF.

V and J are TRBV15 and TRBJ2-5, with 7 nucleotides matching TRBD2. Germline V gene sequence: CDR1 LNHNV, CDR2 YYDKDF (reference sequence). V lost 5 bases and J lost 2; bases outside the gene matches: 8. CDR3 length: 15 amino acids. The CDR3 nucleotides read TGTGCCACCAGCGGAGGGGAGGGGAGGCAAGAGACCCAGTACTTC. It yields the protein CATSGGEGRQETQYF.

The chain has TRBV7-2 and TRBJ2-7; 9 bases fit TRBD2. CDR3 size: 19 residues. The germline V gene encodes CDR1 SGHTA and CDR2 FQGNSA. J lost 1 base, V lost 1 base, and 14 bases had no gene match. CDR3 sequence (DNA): TGTGCCAGCAGCTTAGGTCTGGGATTTTCGACTAGCGGATCCTACGAGCAGTACTTC. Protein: CASSLGLGFSTSGSYEQYF.

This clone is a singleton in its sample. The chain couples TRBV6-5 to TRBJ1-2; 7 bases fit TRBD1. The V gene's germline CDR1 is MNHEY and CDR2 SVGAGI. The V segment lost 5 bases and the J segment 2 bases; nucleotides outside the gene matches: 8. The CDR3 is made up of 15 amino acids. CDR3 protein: CASSKNTGANYGYTF. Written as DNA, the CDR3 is TGTGCCAGCAGTAAGAATACAGGGGCGAACTATGGCTACACCTTC.

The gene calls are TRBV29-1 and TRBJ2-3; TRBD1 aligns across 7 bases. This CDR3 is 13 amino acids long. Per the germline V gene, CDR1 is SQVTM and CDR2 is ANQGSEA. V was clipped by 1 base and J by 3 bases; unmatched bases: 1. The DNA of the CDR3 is TGCAGCGTTGAAGGACAGGGAACAGATACGCAGTATTTT. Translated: CSVEGQGTDTQYF.

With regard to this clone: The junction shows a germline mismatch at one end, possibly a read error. The CDR3 sequence: CASSLWDGQGYISPLHF. CDR3 in DNA: TGTGCCAGCAGTTTATGGGACGGACAGGGCTATATTTCACCCCTCCACTTT. The chain joins TRBV28 to TRBJ1-6, with TRBD1 matching over 8 bases. The CDR3 has 17 residues. Per the germline V gene, CDR1 is MDHEN and CDR2 is SYDVKM.

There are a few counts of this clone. Written as DNA, the CDR3 is TGTGCCAGCAGTTACTCGGCGGGGTCAGATACGCAGTATTTT. Protein sequence: CASSYSAGSDTQYF. This chain links TRBV6-5 with TRBJ2-3; D is perhaps TRBD2 (6 bases). Per the germline V gene, CDR1 is MNHEY and CDR2 is SVGAGI. V lost 0 bases and J 4 bases, leaving 8 bases between the germline ends. CDR3 size: 14 residues.

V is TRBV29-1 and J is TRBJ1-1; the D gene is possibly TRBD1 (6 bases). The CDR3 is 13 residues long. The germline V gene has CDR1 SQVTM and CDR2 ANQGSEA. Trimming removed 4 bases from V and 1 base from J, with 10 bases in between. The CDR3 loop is CSVGQGSNTEAFF. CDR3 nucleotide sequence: TGCAGCGTTGGCCAGGGGTCGAACACTGAAGCTTTCTTT.

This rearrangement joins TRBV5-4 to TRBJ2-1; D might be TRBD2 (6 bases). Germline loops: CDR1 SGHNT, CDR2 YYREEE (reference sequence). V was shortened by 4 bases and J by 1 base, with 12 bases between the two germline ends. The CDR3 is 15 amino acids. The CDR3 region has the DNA TGTGCCAGCAGCCGCCGGGACTCATCCTACAATGAGCAGTTCTTC. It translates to CASSRRDSSYNEQFF.

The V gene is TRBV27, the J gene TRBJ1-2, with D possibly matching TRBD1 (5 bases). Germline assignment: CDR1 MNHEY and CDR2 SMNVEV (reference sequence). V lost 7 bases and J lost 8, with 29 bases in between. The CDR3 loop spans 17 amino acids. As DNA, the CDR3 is TGTGCCAGCACCCTTGCCGCGGGGGGATCCTCCTATGTGGGCTACACCTTC. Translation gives CASTLAAGGSSYVGYTF.